A single TCR beta chain is shown here with its context. A junction end diverges from the germline sequence, so it may reflect a read error. This entry comes from a study of T cells in Graves' hyperthyroidism and ophthalmopathy. RNA transcripts were the template for amplifying TCR beta CDR3 regions. During a first-round RT-PCR of the TCR CDR3, the HTBI primer set was used. TCRdb reprocessed the multiplex PCR reads via MiXCR and lists one record per CDR3 protein. The sample lists hundreds of thousands of distinct CDR3 sequences; approximately 42% were seen once. Germline lookup yields CDR1 SNHLY and CDR2 FYNNEI. The CDR3 length is 15 residues.

The chain links TRBV2 to TRBJ1-2; tentative D call: TRBD1 (6 bases). The sequence was collected from an adult man with Graves' disease, either hyperthyroidism or ophthalmopathy (not recorded which). Source material: peripheral blood or thyroid tissue (not recorded which). The CDR3 DNA reads as TGTGCCAGCAGCGGAGGAGGTCAGGGGAGGTATGGCCACACCTTC. Encoded protein: CASSGGGQGRYGHTF.